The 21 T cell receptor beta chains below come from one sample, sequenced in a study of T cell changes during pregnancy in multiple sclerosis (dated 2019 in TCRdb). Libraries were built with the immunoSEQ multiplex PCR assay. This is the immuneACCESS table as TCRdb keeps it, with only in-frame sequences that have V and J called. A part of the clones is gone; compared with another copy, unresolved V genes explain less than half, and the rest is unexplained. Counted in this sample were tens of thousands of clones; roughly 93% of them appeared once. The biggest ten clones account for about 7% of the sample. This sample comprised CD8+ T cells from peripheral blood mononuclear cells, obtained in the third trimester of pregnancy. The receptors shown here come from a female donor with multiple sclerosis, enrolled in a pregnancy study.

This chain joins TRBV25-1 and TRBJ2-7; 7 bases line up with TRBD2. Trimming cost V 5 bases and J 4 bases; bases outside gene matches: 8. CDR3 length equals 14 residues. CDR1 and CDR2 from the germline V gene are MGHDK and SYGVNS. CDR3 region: CASSQAGVRYEQYF. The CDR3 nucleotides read TGTGCCAGCAGTCAGGCGGGAGTGAGATACGAGCAGTACTTC.

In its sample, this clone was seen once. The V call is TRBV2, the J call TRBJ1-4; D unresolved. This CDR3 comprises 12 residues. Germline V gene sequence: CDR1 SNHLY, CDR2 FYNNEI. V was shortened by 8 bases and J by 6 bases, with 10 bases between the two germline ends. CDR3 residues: CASVQSDEKLFF. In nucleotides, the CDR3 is TGTGCCAGCGTGCAAAGCGATGAAAAACTGTTTTTT.

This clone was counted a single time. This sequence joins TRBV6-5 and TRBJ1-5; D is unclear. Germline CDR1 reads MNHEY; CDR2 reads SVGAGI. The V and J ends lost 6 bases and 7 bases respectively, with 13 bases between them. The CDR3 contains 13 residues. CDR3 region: CASSLGPRQPQHF. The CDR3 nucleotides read TGTGCCAGCAGCCTGGGCCCAAGACAGCCCCAGCATTTT.

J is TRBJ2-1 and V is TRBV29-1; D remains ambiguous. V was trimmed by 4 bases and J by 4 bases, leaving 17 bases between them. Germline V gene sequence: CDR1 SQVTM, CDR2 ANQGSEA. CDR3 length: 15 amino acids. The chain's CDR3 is CSVVSTEILYNEQFF. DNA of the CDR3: TGCAGCGTTGTTTCAACAGAGATCCTGTACAATGAGCAGTTCTTC.

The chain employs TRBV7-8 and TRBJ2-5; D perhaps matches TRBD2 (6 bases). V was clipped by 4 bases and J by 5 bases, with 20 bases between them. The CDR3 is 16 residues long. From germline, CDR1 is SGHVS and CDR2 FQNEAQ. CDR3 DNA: TGTGCCAGCAGCTCAGGCTGGAGGGAGGTCGGGGAGACCCAGTACTTC. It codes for CASSSGWREVGETQYF.

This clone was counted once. CDR3 protein: CASSSPQGRDTEAFF. The DNA for the CDR3 is TGTGCCAGCAGTTCCCCTCAGGGGAGGGACACTGAAGCTTTCTTT. The chain uses TRBV28 and TRBJ1-1; TRBD1 might be the D (6 bases). Germline values: CDR1 MDHEN, CDR2 SYDVKM. This CDR3 has 15 residues. V shed 4 bases and J shed 3 bases, with 15 bases lying between them. Using reference TRBV28 and TRBJ1-1 for the parts outside the CDR3, the full variable domain is DVKVTQSSRYLVKRTGEKVFLECVQDMDHENMFWYRQDPGLGLRLIYFSYDVKMKEKGDIPEGYSVSREKKERFSLILESASTNQTSMYLCASSSPQGRDTEAFFGQGTRLTVV.

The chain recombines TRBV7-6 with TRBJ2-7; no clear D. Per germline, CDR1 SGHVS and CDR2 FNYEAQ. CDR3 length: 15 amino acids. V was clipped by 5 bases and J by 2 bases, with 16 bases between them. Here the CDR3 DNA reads TGTGCCAGCAGCCCCGTGGTGGGCGTTCCCTACGAGCAGTACTTC. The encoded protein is CASSPVVGVPYEQYF.

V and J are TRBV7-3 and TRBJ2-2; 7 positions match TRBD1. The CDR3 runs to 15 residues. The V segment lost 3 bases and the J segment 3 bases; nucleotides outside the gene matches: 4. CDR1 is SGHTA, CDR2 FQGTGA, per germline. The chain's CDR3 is CASSLKGADTGELFF. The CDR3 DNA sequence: TGTGCCAGCAGCTTGAAGGGGGCGGACACCGGGGAGCTGTTTTTT.

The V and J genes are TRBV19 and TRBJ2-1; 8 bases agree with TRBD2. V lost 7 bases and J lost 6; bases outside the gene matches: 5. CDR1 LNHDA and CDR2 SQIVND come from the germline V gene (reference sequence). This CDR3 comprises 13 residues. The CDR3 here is CASNLGLANEQFF. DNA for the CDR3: TGTGCCAGTAACCTAGGACTAGCCAATGAGCAGTTCTTC.

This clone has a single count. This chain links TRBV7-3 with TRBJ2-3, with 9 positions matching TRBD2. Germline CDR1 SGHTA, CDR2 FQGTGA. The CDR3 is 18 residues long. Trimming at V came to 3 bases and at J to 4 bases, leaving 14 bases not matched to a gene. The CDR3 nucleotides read TGTGCCAGCAGCTTGTTCAGCGGGGGGACACCAGTTGCAGATACGCAGTATTTT. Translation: CASSLFSGGTPVADTQYF.

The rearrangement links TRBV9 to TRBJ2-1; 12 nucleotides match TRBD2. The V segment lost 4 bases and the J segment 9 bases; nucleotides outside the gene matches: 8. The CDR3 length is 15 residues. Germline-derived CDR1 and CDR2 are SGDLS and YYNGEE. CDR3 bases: TGTGCCAGCAGCTTATGGACTAGCGGGGTTGGTGAGCAGTTCTTC. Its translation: CASSLWTSGVGEQFF. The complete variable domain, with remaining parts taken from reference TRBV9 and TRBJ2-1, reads DSGVTQTPKHLITATGQRVTLRCSPRSGDLSVYWYQQSLDQGLQFLIQYYNGEERAKGNILERFSAQQFPDLHSELNLSSLELGDSALYFCASSLWTSGVGEQFFGPGTRLTVL.

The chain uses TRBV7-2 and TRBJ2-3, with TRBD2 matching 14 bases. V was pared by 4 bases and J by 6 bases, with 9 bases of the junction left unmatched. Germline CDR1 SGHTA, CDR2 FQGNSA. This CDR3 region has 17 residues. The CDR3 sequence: CASSYQTSGGAADTQYF. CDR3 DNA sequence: TGTGCCAGCAGCTACCAGACTAGCGGGGGGGCCGCTGATACGCAGTATTTT.

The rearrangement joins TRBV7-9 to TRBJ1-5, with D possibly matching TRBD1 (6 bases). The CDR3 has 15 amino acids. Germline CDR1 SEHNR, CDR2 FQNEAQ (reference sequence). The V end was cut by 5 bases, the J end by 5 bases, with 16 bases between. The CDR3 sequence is CASSGGGRADQPQHF. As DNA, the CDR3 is TGTGCCAGCAGCGGAGGGGGGAGGGCGGATCAGCCCCAGCATTTT. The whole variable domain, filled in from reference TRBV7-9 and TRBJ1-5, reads DTGVSQNPRHKITKRGQNVTFRCDPISEHNRLYWYRQTLGQGPEFLTYFQNEAQLEKSRLLSDRFSAERPKGSFSTLEIQRTEQGDSAMYLCASSGGGRADQPQHFGDGTRLSIL.

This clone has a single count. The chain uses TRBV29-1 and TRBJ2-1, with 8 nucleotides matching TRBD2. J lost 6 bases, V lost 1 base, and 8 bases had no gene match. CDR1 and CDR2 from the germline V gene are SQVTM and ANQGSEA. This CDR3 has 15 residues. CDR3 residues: CSVEVREGLLNEQFF. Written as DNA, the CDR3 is TGCAGCGTTGAAGTCCGGGAGGGACTTCTCAATGAGCAGTTCTTC.

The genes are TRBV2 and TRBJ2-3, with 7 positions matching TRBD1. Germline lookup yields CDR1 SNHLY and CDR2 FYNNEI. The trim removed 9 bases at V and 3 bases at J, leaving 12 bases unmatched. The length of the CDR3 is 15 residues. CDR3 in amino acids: CASPAGDSYTDTQYF. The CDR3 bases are TGTGCCAGTCCGGCCGGGGACAGTTATACAGATACGCAGTATTTT.

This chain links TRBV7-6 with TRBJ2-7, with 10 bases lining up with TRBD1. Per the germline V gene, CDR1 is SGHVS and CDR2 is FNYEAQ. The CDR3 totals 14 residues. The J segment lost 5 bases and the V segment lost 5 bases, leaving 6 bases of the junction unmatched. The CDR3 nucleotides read TGTGCCAGCAGCCCGGGGACAGGGGCAGACGAGCAGTACTTC. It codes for CASSPGTGADEQYF.

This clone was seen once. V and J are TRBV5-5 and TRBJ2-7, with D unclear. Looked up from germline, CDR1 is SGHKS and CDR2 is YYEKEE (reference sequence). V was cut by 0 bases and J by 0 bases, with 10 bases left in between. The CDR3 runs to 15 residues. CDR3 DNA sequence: TGTGCCAGCAGCTTGGTGCCTTTTAGCTCCTACGAGCAGTACTTC. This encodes CASSLVPFSSYEQYF.

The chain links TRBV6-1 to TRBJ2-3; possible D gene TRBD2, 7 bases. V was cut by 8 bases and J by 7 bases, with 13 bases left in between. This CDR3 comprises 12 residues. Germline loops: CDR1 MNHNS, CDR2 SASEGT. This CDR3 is CASSARGHTQYF. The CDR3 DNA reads TGTGCCAGCTCAGCGCGGGGGCATACGCAGTATTTT.

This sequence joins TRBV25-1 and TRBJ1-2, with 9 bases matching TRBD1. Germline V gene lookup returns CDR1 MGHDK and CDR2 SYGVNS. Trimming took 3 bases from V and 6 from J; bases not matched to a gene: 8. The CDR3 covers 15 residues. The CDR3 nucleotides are TGTGCCAGCAGTGACCCCCTCCGGGACAGGGATGGCTACACCTTC. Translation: CASSDPLRDRDGYTF.

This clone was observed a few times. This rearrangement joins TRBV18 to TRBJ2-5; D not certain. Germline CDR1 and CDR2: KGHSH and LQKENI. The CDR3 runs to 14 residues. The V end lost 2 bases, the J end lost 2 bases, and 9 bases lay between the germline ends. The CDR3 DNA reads TGTGCCAGCTCACCAGGAGCTGTACAAGAGACCCAGTACTTC. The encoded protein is CASSPGAVQETQYF.

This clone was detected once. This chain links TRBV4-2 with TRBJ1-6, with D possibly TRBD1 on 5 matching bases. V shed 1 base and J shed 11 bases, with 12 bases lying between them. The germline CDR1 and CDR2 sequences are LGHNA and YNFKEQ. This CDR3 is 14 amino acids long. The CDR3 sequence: CASSQASAGTPLHF. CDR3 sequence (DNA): TGTGCCAGCAGCCAAGCATCGGCAGGGACACCCCTCCACTTT.